This is a list of T cell receptor beta chains from one sample in a study of a mutant IDH1 vaccine in newly diagnosed glioma. The antigens these receptors bind are not known. The repertoire was sequenced with immunoSEQ multiplex PCR; TCRdb's copy has only in-frame clones and lacks some. The repertoire includes 20,000 to 25,000 clones, roughly 84% of them detected once, and roughly 2.8% sits in the top ten. The sequencing used PBMCs, collected from a glioma patient whose treatment included an IDH1 peptide vaccine. The receptors here all came from a man in his forties with glioma. Both conserved end residues are part of each CDR3. D genes are given only for firm matches.

j_gene: TRBJ2-7; d_gene: -; v_gene: TRBV5-1; CDR3aa: CASSLQWGPYEQYF
j_gene: TRBJ2-7; d_gene: TRBD2; v_gene: TRBV4-2; CDR3aa: CASSPLVSGSDEQYF
j_gene: TRBJ1-1; d_gene: -; v_gene: TRBV5-6; CDR3aa: CASSSREGGHTEAFF
j_gene: TRBJ1-2; d_gene: TRBD1; v_gene: TRBV10-3; CDR3aa: CAIRPTGGALDGYTF
j_gene: TRBJ2-1; d_gene: TRBD2; v_gene: TRBV19; CDR3aa: CASKPSGSIAYNEQFF
j_gene: TRBJ1-5; d_gene: TRBD1; v_gene: TRBV15; CDR3aa: CATSRGGQGVFRNQPQHF
j_gene: TRBJ1-1; d_gene: TRBD1; v_gene: TRBV7-2; CDR3aa: CASRDRGRNTEAFF
j_gene: TRBJ1-2; d_gene: -; v_gene: TRBV2; CDR3aa: CASSTTGPYGYTF
j_gene: TRBJ2-2; d_gene: -; v_gene: TRBV5-4; CDR3aa: CASSLGGTGELFF
j_gene: TRBJ2-7; d_gene: TRBD2; v_gene: TRBV7-3; CDR3aa: CASSLKGVTSGNYEQYF
j_gene: TRBJ2-6; d_gene: -; v_gene: TRBV15; CDR3aa: CATSTFSGANVLTF
j_gene: TRBJ2-2; d_gene: -; v_gene: TRBV7-7; CDR3aa: CASSLTPGSTGELFF
j_gene: TRBJ2-3; d_gene: -; v_gene: TRBV7-3; CDR3aa: CASSFSALSTDTQYF
j_gene: TRBJ2-3; d_gene: -; v_gene: TRBV4-1; CDR3aa: CASSQVVFGTTVNTQYF
j_gene: TRBJ2-5; d_gene: -; v_gene: TRBV10-1; CDR3aa: CASRPQGETQYF
j_gene: TRBJ2-1; d_gene: TRBD2; v_gene: TRBV5-6; CDR3aa: CASSFLGTSYNEQFF
j_gene: TRBJ2-7; d_gene: TRBD2; v_gene: TRBV5-1; CDR3aa: CASSLGPALLLSGRDSYEQYF
j_gene: TRBJ2-6; d_gene: -; v_gene: TRBV28; CDR3aa: CASSLMRGAGANVLTF
j_gene: TRBJ2-5; d_gene: -; v_gene: TRBV7-9; CDR3aa: CASRVGSSGETQYF
j_gene: TRBJ2-1; d_gene: -; v_gene: TRBV5-6; CDR3aa: CASSLRTRRGDEQFF
j_gene: TRBJ2-7; d_gene: -; v_gene: TRBV28; CDR3aa: CASSLASDSYEQYF
j_gene: TRBJ1-5; d_gene: -; v_gene: TRBV18; CDR3aa: CASSWEGNQPQHF
j_gene: TRBJ2-1; d_gene: TRBD2; v_gene: TRBV5-4; CDR3aa: CASSPGLAGDEQFF
j_gene: TRBJ2-2; d_gene: TRBD2; v_gene: TRBV10-3; CDR3aa: CAISESGGTNTGELFF
j_gene: TRBJ2-5; d_gene: TRBD2; v_gene: TRBV7-3; CDR3aa: CASSSGTSGRGETQYF
j_gene: TRBJ1-1; d_gene: TRBD1; v_gene: TRBV2; CDR3aa: CASLGTGGPNTEAFF
j_gene: TRBJ2-7; d_gene: -; v_gene: TRBV20-1; CDR3aa: CSAAGAEQYF
j_gene: TRBJ1-2; d_gene: -; v_gene: TRBV7-6; CDR3aa: CASNNGGAYGYTF
j_gene: TRBJ2-5; d_gene: -; v_gene: TRBV6-1; CDR3aa: CASSGAGAAETQYF
j_gene: TRBJ2-7; d_gene: TRBD2; v_gene: TRBV6-5; CDR3aa: CASRRRLADAYEQYF
j_gene: TRBJ1-5; d_gene: -; v_gene: TRBV2; CDR3aa: CASRETGYQPQHF
j_gene: TRBJ2-1; d_gene: TRBD1; v_gene: TRBV7-9; CDR3aa: CASSRGQAGEQFF
j_gene: TRBJ2-7; d_gene: TRBD2; v_gene: TRBV7-8; CDR3aa: CASSSTSGRTYEQYF
j_gene: TRBJ2-3; d_gene: -; v_gene: TRBV7-2; CDR3aa: CASSLAVAGPDTQYF
j_gene: TRBJ1-4; d_gene: -; v_gene: TRBV19; CDR3aa: CASSGRVMEKLFF
j_gene: TRBJ2-7; d_gene: TRBD2; v_gene: TRBV6-5; CDR3aa: CASSLELGGSYEQYF
j_gene: TRBJ2-4; d_gene: -; v_gene: TRBV5-5; CDR3aa: CASSLLAVAKNIQYF
j_gene: TRBJ2-3; d_gene: -; v_gene: TRBV11-2; CDR3aa: CASTLGPSAVTDTQYF
j_gene: TRBJ2-1; d_gene: TRBD2; v_gene: TRBV19; CDR3aa: CASSLLRTSGINEQFF
j_gene: TRBJ2-7; d_gene: -; v_gene: TRBV7-9; CDR3aa: CASSDLIGETYEQYF
j_gene: TRBJ2-2; d_gene: -; v_gene: TRBV9; CDR3aa: CASSVVGELNTGELFF
j_gene: TRBJ2-7; d_gene: -; v_gene: TRBV20-1; CDR3aa: CSARASYEQYF
j_gene: TRBJ1-5; d_gene: -; v_gene: TRBV28; CDR3aa: CASSQNGAQHF
j_gene: TRBJ2-7; d_gene: -; v_gene: TRBV6-5; CDR3aa: CASSLLGGEQYF
j_gene: TRBJ2-7; d_gene: TRBD2; v_gene: TRBV5-5; CDR3aa: CASIPGGTGEQYF
j_gene: TRBJ2-5; d_gene: TRBD1; v_gene: TRBV7-7; CDR3aa: CASSWRLDRQETQYF
j_gene: TRBJ2-7; d_gene: -; v_gene: TRBV20-1; CDR3aa: CSASNYEQYF
j_gene: TRBJ1-4; d_gene: -; v_gene: TRBV6-6; CDR3aa: CASSSLATAEKLFF
j_gene: TRBJ1-2; d_gene: TRBD1; v_gene: TRBV7-9; CDR3aa: CASSKGQGSEGYTF
j_gene: TRBJ2-3; d_gene: TRBD1; v_gene: TRBV6-5; CDR3aa: CASSTSGGAADTQYF
j_gene: TRBJ2-7; d_gene: -; v_gene: TRBV7-8; CDR3aa: CASSSVYEQYF
j_gene: TRBJ2-4; d_gene: -; v_gene: TRBV27; CDR3aa: CASHAGQQNIQYF
j_gene: TRBJ2-7; d_gene: -; v_gene: TRBV9; CDR3aa: CASSVDLGGLEYF